This T cell receptor beta chain is drawn from a study of post-analysis software for immune sequencing data. Study at large: Progressive-relapsing, secondary progressive and relapsing-remitting multiple sclerosis were among the disease courses included.

Germline CDR1 and CDR2: MNHEY and SVGAGI. J lost 5 bases, V lost 6 bases, and 6 bases had no gene match. This CDR3 has 16 amino acids. A remark on this clonotype: The antigen is unknown.

Built from TCR beta cDNA, the libraries had unique molecular identifiers in them. When roughly 0.9 to 10 million T cells were used, they gave some 540,000 cDNA molecules. Each CDR3 protein gets one entry after TCRdb re-called the PCR reads with MiXCR. Found here are some 800,000 distinct CDR3 sequences, approximately 44% of them singletons; the top ten hold roughly 4.9%. General study points: Among multiple sclerosis patients, normalized Chao1 diversity was significantly below that of controls. F-measure co-clustering was strong for batch-matched samples. Five or six TRBV segments were significantly more frequent in patients than in controls. TRBV5-6, TRBV5-1 and TRBV20-1 were among these segments.

The chain is built from TRBV6-5 and TRBJ2-1; 14 nucleotides agree with TRBD2. This TCR was recovered from a girl aged 10 to 17 with multiple sclerosis. Input material: blood. CDR3 coding DNA: TGTGCCAGCAGCCCGACTAGCGGGAGGGTAGACAATGAGCAGTTCTTC. Its protein product is CASSPTSGRVDNEQFF.